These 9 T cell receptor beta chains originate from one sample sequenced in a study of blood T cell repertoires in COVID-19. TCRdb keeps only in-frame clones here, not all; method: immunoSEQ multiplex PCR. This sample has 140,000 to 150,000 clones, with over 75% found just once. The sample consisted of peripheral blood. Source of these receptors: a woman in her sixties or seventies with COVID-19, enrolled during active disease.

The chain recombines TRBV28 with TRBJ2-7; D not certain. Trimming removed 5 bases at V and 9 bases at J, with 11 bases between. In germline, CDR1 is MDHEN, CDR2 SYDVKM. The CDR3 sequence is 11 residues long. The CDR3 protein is CASSEVSGQYF. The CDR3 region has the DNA TGTGCCAGCAGTGAAGTGTCGGGGCAGTACTTC. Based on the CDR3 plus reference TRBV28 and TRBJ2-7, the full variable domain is DVKVTQSSRYLVKRTGEKVFLECVQDMDHENMFWYRQDPGLGLRLIYFSYDVKMKEKGDIPEGYSVSREKKERFSLILESASTNQTSMYLCASSEVSGQYFGPGTRLTVT.

CDR3 region: CASSDSGLLHTEAFF. The CDR3 bases are TGTGCCAGCAGCGACTCTGGTCTCCTACACACTGAAGCTTTCTTT. The rearrangement uses TRBV9 and TRBJ1-1; D is undetermined. This CDR3 is 15 amino acids long. Per germline, CDR1 SGDLS and CDR2 YYNGEE. V was shortened by 3 bases and J by 3 bases, with 15 bases between the two germline ends.

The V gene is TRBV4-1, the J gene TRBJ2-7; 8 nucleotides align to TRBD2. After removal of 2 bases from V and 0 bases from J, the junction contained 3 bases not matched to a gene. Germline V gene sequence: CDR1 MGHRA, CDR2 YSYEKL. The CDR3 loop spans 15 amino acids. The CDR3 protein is CASSQSAGGSYEQYF. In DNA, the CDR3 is TGCGCCAGCAGCCAATCTGCGGGGGGCTCCTACGAGCAGTACTTC.

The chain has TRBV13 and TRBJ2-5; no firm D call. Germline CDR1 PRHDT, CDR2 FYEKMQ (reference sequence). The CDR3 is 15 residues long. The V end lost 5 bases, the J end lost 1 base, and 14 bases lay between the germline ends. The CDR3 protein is CASSPRLSFQETQYF. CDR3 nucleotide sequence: TGTGCCAGCAGCCCCCGTTTGTCTTTCCAAGAGACCCAGTACTTC.

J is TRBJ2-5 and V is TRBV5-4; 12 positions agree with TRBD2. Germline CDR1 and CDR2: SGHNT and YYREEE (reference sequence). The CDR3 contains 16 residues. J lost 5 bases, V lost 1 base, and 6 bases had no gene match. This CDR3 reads CASSLLAGGPGETQYF. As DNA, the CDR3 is TGTGCCAGCAGCTTGCTAGCGGGGGGGCCGGGGGAGACCCAGTACTTC.

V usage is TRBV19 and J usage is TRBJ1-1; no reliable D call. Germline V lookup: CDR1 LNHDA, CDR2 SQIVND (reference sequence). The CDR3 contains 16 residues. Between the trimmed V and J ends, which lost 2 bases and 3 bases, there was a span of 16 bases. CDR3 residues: CASSIKKSKADTEAFF. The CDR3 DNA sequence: TGTGCCAGTAGTATAAAGAAGTCTAAGGCGGACACTGAAGCTTTCTTT.

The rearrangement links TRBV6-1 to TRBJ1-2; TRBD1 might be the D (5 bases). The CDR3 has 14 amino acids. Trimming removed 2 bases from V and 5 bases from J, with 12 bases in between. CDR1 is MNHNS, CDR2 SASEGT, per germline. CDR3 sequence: CASSETEGRYGYTF. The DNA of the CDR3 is TGTGCCAGCAGTGAAACGGAGGGGAGATATGGCTACACCTTC.

CDR3 nucleotide sequence: TGCGCCAGCAGCCTTATCGTGGGGCCTGGTCTCGACTACGAGCAGTACTTC. It codes for CASSLIVGPGLDYEQYF. This sequence joins TRBV4-1 and TRBJ2-7, with D possibly being TRBD1 (5 bases). CDR1 MGHRA and CDR2 YSYEKL come from the germline V gene. V lost 4 bases and J 3 bases, leaving 22 bases between the germline ends. The CDR3 totals 17 residues.

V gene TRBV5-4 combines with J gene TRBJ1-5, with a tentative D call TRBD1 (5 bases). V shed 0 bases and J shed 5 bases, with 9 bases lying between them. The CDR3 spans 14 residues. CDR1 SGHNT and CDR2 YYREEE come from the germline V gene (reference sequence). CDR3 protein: CASSLVGEDQPQHF. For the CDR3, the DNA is TGTGCCAGCAGCTTGGTAGGGGAAGATCAGCCCCAGCATTTT.